There are many counts of the clone carrying this T cell receptor (beta chain). Its cognate antigen is unknown. The source of the sample is a study of T cells in Graves' hyperthyroidism and ophthalmopathy. Study as a whole: Any treatment followed the collection of peripheral blood at initial diagnosis. General study results and limits: Ophthalmopathy was predicted by the model a median of roughly 6 months ahead of onset.

RNA transcripts were the template for amplifying TCR beta CDR3 regions. HTBI primers drove first-round RT-PCR of the TCR CDR3. TCRdb recomputed calls from the multiplex PCR reads with MiXCR, one row per CDR3 protein. There are 360,000 or so distinct CDR3 sequences in the sample; roughly 15% occur only once, and approximately 20% lies in the top ten. This CDR3 comprises 16 residues. V dropped 2 bases and J dropped 5 bases, with 22 bases sitting between them. Per the germline V gene, CDR1 is DFQATT and CDR2 is SNEGSKA (reference sequence). The V call is TRBV20-1, the J call TRBJ2-7; D might be TRBD1 or TRBD2, each matching 5 bases. The TCR originated in a woman aged 60-75 years with Graves' ophthalmopathy. The sample was blood. The CDR3 DNA follows: TGCAGTGCTAGATCGAGTGCCCGGGACCCGCTCAACGAGCAGTACTTC. Translating gives CSARSSARDPLNEQYF.